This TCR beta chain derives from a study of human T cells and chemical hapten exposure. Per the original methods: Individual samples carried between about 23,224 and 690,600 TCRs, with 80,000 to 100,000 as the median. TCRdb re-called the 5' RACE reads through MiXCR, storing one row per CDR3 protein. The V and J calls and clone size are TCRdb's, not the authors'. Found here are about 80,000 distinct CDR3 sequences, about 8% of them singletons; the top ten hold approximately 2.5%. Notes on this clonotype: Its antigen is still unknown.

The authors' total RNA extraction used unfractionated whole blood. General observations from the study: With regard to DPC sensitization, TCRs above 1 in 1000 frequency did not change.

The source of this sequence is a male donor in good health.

Here the CDR3 reads CASSFLAAEKDTQYF. In nucleotides, the CDR3 is TGTGCCAGCAGCTTCCTAGCGGCGGAGAAAGATACGCAGTATTTT. V is TRBV7-9 and J is TRBJ2-3; 7 bases are a match to TRBD2. The CDR3 consists of 15 residues. The ends lost 3 bases at V and 5 bases at J; junction bases unmatched: 8. CDR1 SEHNR and CDR2 FQNEAQ come from the germline V gene (reference sequence). Full variable domain (missing parts from reference TRBV7-9 and TRBJ2-3): DTGVSQNPRHKITKRGQNVTFRCDPISEHNRLYWYRQTLGQGPEFLTYFQNEAQLEKSRLLSDRFSAERPKGSFSTLEIQRTEQGDSAMYLCASSFLAAEKDTQYFGPGTRLTVL.